This T cell receptor (beta chain) comes out of a study of T cells after yellow fever vaccination. Study-wide findings and caveats: In FACS-sorted repertoires, abundant clonotypes from the bulk population could appear as contaminants. Weaker overall, the secondary response nonetheless peaked faster (day 5 versus 15). Most primary-vaccination clones reappeared after the booster (about 97% CD4, roughly 88% CD8).

A single record per CDR3 protein comes from TCRdb applying MiXCR to the 5' RACE reads. The sample carries about 400,000 distinct CDR3 sequences, about 6.2% recorded once. In its sample, this clonotype was seen many times. Antigen specificity is unknown. The source is a man between 25 and 39 years old who received the YFV17D yellow fever vaccine. The specimen comprised PBMCs, sampled 5 days after the yellow fever booster vaccination.

The CDR3 region has the DNA TGTGCCATCAGTTCGCAGACCAACACCTACGAGCAGTACTTC. Amino acids: CAISSQTNTYEQYF. The chain is built from TRBV10-3 and TRBJ2-7; D is unresolved. Germline CDR1 ENHRY, CDR2 SYGVKD. This CDR3 has 14 residues. The V and J ends lost 5 bases and 2 bases respectively, with 13 bases between them.